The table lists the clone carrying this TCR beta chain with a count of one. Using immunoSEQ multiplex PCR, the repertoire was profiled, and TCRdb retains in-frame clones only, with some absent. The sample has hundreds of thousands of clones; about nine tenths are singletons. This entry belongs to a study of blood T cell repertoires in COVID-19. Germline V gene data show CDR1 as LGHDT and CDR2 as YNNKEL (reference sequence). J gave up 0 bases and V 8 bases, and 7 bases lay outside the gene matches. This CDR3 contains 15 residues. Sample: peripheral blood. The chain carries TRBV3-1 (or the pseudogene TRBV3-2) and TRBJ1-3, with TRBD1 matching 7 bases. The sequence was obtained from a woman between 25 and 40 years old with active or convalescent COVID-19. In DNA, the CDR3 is TGTGCCAGCGGCAGACAGGGCACCTCTGGAAACACCATATATTTT. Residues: CASGRQGTSGNTIYF.